The 13 T cell receptor beta chains listed next were all sequenced from one sample in a study of CD8+CD57+ T cells in acquired aplastic anemia. Only patients with CD8+CD57+ cell expansion on flow cytometry were chosen for sequencing. The template for TCR beta VDJ and CDR3 sequence profiling was genomic DNA. Via MiXCR, TCRdb re-called the reads, giving one row per CDR3 protein. The table has more than 150,000 distinct CDR3 sequences, approximately 48% seen once. Sequenced sample: sorted CD4+, CD8+, or CD8+CD57+ T cells (not recorded which) from PBMCs. These receptor sequences come from a human donor with aplastic anemia.

The sample holds many counts of this clonotype. The chain has TRBV4-1 and TRBJ1-1, with D unresolved. Looked up from germline, CDR1 is MGHRA and CDR2 is YSYEKL. V lost 1 base, J lost 3 bases, and 6 bases lay in between. The CDR3 consists of 13 residues. The CDR3 nucleotides are TGCGCCAGCAGCCAAGTAGACTACACTGAAGCTTTCTTT. It is translated as CASSQVDYTEAFF.

This clonotype appeared a single time. A junction boundary mismatches the germline segment, possibly from a read error. The chain employs TRBV2 and TRBJ1-1; D gene unclear. In germline, CDR1 is SNHLY, CDR2 FYNNEI. The CDR3 spans 14 residues. This CDR3 reads CASRVRATNSEAFF. The DNA of the CDR3 is TGTGCCAGCAGGGTCAGAGCTACGAACTCTGAAGCTTTCTTT.

The CDR3 DNA follows: TGTGCCAGCAGCCCAGACACCAGGGGTGGCTACACCTTC. Translated, it gives CASSPDTRGGYTF. This chain joins TRBV9 and TRBJ1-2, with a weak D call TRBD1 (6 bases). Trimming shortened V by 4 bases and J by 7 bases, and 14 bases separated the two germline ends. Germline CDR1 and CDR2: SGDLS and YYNGEE. CDR3 length: 13 amino acids.

J is TRBJ1-1 and V is TRBV6-1; 7 positions match TRBD1. Germline trimming cut 3 bases from V and 3 bases from J; bases unmatched to any gene: 1. Germline CDR1 reads MNHNS; CDR2 reads SASEGT. The CDR3 contains 13 residues. The chain's CDR3 is CASSDQGDTEAFF. The CDR3 DNA sequence: TGTGCCAGCAGTGATCAGGGGGACACTGAAGCTTTCTTT.

The chain links TRBV6-6 to TRBJ1-5; 7 bases line up with TRBD1. There are 15 residues in the CDR3. Germline assignment: CDR1 MNHNY and CDR2 SVGAGI (reference sequence). Germline trimming cut 0 bases from V and 8 bases from J; bases unmatched to any gene: 7. The CDR3 here is CASSYSGQPTEPQHF. In DNA, the CDR3 is TGTGCCAGCAGTTACTCGGGACAGCCTACGGAGCCCCAGCATTTT.

In its sample, this clonotype was seen many times. The chain couples TRBV3-1 to TRBJ2-2; D remains unclear. The CDR3 has 15 amino acids. Trimming pared 4 bases from V and 1 base from J, leaving 10 bases between. Germline CDR1 and CDR2: LGHDT and YNNKEL (reference sequence). The CDR3 region is CASSRPVRNTGELFF. The CDR3 region has the DNA TGTGCCAGCAGCCGCCCCGTTAGGAACACCGGGGAGCTGTTTTTT.

The chain combines TRBV29-1 with TRBJ1-2; possibly TRBD1 for D (6 bases). Per the germline V gene, CDR1 is SQVTM and CDR2 is ANQGSEA. V was trimmed by 6 bases and J by 6 bases, leaving 11 bases between them. The CDR3 has 11 amino acids. The CDR3 loop is CSVWDIDGYTF. As DNA, the CDR3 is TGCAGCGTATGGGACATCGATGGCTACACCTTC.

In this sample, this clonotype turned up many times. V usage is TRBV10-3 and J usage is TRBJ1-6; D is undetermined. V was trimmed by 2 bases and J by 6 bases, leaving 11 bases between them. Germline V CDR1 and CDR2: ENHRY, SYGVKD. The CDR3 extends over 15 amino acids. The CDR3 DNA reads TGTGCCATCAGTGAGAATCCCACGGGTAATTCACCCCTCCACTTT. Translation: CAISENPTGNSPLHF.

The chain carries TRBV6-5 and TRBJ2-7; D ambiguous. V lost 4 bases, J lost 0 bases, and 16 bases lay in between. Germline assignment: CDR1 MNHEY and CDR2 SVGAGI. CDR3 size: 16 residues. CDR3 loop: CASSSMGGRSSYEQYF. The CDR3, as DNA: TGTGCCAGCAGTTCCATGGGCGGACGTTCCTCCTACGAGCAGTACTTC.

This rearrangement joins TRBV20-1 to TRBJ2-3; D gene ambiguous. Germline V lookup: CDR1 DFQATT, CDR2 SNEGSKA (reference sequence). Trimming took 3 bases from V and 2 from J, leaving 9 bases between them. CDR3 size: 13 residues. The CDR3 coding sequence is TGCAGTGCTAGTAAATCCAACACAGATACGCAGTATTTT. As protein: CSASKSNTDTQYF.

V usage is TRBV9 and J usage is TRBJ1-3; TRBD1 aligns across 10 bases. J lost 10 bases, V lost 4 bases, and 8 bases had no gene match. The CDR3 is 14 amino acids. Germline CDR1 is SGDLS and CDR2 is YYNGEE. The CDR3 here is CASSLPGQGNTIYF. CDR3 DNA: TGTGCCAGCAGCTTACCGGGACAGGGGAATACCATATATTTT.

The chain links TRBV20-1 to TRBJ1-2, with D possibly TRBD1 on 5 matching bases. Germline lookup yields CDR1 DFQATT and CDR2 SNEGSKA (reference sequence). The CDR3 has 14 residues. Trimming took off 0 bases at V and 3 bases at J, with 11 bases between the two ends. DNA for the CDR3: TGCAGTGCTAGAGACACAGGACGGGACTATGGCTACACCTTC. Residues: CSARDTGRDYGYTF.

V is TRBV5-1 and J is TRBJ2-5; D is unresolved. Trimming removed 2 bases from V and 4 bases from J, with 12 bases in between. Germline lookup yields CDR1 SGHRS and CDR2 YFSETQ. The CDR3 covers 14 residues. As DNA, the CDR3 is TGCGCCAGCAGCTTAATGGGGATGAGAGAGACCCAGTACTTC. Translating gives CASSLMGMRETQYF.